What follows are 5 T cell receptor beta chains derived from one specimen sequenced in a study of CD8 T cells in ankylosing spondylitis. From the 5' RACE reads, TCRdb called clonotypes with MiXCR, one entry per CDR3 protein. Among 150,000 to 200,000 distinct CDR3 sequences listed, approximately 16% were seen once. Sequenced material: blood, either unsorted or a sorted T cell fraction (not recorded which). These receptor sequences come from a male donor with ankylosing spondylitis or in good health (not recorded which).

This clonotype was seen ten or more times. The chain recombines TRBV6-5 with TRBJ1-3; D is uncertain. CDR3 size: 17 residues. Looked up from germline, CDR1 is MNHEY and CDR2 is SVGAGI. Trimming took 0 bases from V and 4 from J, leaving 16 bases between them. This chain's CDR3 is CASSYSGFVLKGNTIYF. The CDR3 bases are TGTGCCAGCAGTTACTCGGGGTTCGTGTTGAAAGGAAACACCATATATTTT.

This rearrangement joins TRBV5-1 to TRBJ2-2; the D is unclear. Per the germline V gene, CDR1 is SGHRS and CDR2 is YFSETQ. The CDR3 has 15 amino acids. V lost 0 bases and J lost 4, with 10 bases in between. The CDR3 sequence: CASSLASGSTGELFF. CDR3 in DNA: TGCGCCAGCAGCTTGGCCTCTGGGTCCACCGGGGAGCTGTTTTTT. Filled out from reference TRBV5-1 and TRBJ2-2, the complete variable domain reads KAGVTQTPRYLIKTRGQQVTLSCSPISGHRSVSWYQQTPGQGLQFLFEYFSETQRNKGNFPGRFSGRQFSNSRSEMNVSTLELGDSALYLCASSLASGSTGELFFGEGSRLTVL.

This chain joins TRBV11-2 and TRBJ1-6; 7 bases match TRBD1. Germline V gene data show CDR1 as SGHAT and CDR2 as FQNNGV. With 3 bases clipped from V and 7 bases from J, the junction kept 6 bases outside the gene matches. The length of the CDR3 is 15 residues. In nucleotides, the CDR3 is TGTGCCAGCAGCTTGAGGGGGCTTACAAATTCACCCCTCCACTTT. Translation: CASSLRGLTNSPLHF.

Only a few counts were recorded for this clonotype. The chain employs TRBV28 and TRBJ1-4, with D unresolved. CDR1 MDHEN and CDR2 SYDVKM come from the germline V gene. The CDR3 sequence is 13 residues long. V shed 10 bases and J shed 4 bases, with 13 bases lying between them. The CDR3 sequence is CATSGWGNEKLFF. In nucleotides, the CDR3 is TGTGCCACCTCCGGGTGGGGTAATGAAAAACTGTTTTTT.

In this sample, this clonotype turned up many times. CDR3 loop: CSVVGREDWNEQFF. The CDR3 DNA reads as TGCAGCGTTGTCGGGCGGGAGGACTGGAATGAGCAGTTCTTC. The rearrangement joins TRBV29-1 to TRBJ2-1; 8 positions agree with TRBD2. The V gene's germline CDR1 is SQVTM and CDR2 ANQGSEA. The V segment lost 4 bases and the J segment 7 bases; nucleotides outside the gene matches: 9. The CDR3 spans 14 residues.